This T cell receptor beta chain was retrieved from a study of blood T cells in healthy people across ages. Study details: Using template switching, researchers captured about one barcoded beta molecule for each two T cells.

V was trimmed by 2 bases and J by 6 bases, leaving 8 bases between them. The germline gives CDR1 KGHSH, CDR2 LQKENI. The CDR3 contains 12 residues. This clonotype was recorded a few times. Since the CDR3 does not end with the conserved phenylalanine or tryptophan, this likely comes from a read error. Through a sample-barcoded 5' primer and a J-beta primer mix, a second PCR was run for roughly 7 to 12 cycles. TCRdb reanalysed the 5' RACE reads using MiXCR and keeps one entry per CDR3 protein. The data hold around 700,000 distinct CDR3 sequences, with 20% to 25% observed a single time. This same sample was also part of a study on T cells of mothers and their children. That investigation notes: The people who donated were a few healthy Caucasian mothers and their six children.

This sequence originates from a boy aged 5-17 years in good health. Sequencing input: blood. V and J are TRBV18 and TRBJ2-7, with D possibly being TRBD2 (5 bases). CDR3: CASSPTGVEQYL. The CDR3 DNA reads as TGTGCCAGCTCACCAACCGGGGTCGAGCAGTACCTC.